These T cell receptor beta chains were read from a single sample in a study of shared clonotypes between healthy human individuals. Using immunoSEQ multiplex PCR, the repertoire was profiled, and TCRdb retains in-frame clones only, with some absent. The sample records roughly 760,000 clones, roughly 70% being singletons. Sequencing input: memory CD4+ T cells sorted from blood. The receptors come from a young woman in good health. The CDR3 runs from the conserved cysteine through the conserved F or W. Each record gives: V gene, CDR3 protein.

>TRBV6-5
CASSDRGGRTEAFF
>TRBV27
CASSLVGTLNTEAFF
>TRBV5-1
CASSWPSGSGADTQYF
>TRBV28
CASSLWPSTGDNEQFF
>TRBV5-1
CASSFTPFRDTGELFF
>TRBV7-3
CASSPTTSGIHNEQFF
>TRBV28
CASSSSWTGNLYSNQPQHF
>TRBV29-1
CSAGFTGELFF
>TRBV30
CAWGGLGRDYEQYF
>TRBV5-6
CASSLRSPWAYEQYF
>TRBV11-2
CASSLGPGQGGNEQFF
>TRBV11-2
CASSPRGEATYEQYF
>TRBV7-9
CASSLSTGRGEKLFF
>TRBV5-8
CASSLGGLADYEQYF
>TRBV27
CASAKGSNTGELFF
>TRBV28
CASSFGGRSTGELFF
>TRBV5-4
CASSKPGQFSTDTQYF
>TRBV28
CASRQDRVADTQYF
>TRBV5-1
CASSSRTSGQETQYF
>TRBV7-3
CASRSSGRFSGANVLTF
>TRBV13
CASSAGLVENEQFF
>TRBV23-1
CASSQLRQLWNTGELFF
>TRBV5-1
CASSTGTGWAFF
>TRBV27
CASSLSGLPNSGANVLTF
>TRBV29-1
CSVLWTGNYGYTF
>TRBV10-2
CASSPGLGAGGGGELFF
>TRBV28
CASSKLHISGNTIYF
>TRBV5-4
CASSSTGTGEEEQYF
>TRBV5-1
CASTRTGTTSTDTQYF
>TRBV28
CASTSGLAGGYTQYF
>TRBV18
CASSPSNEDSVGGYTF
>TRBV30
CAWTQIISNTEAFF
>TRBV5-1
CASRFTTSGTDTQYF
>TRBV4-1
CASSQRGGGGAGFYEQYF
>TRBV11-3
CASRRQGAASGANVLTF
>TRBV11-2
CASSSQTGSYEQYF
>TRBV28
CATQTAGGYGEKLFF
>TRBV5-4
CASSLDGNTDTQYF
>TRBV5-1
CASSLRMSHRDNEQFF
>TRBV29-1
CSVRTGKETQYF
>TRBV11-2
CASSGRQGEAFF
>TRBV6-5
CASSYSSGRGTDTQYF
>TRBV19
CASSISGDSNQPQHF
>TRBV5-1
CASRLRTGAYTEAFF
>TRBV5-1
CASARGEPGETQYF
>TRBV27
CASSRSWTGDEQYF
>TRBV18
CASSPWDSQETQYF
>TRBV9
CASRQRGGDGYTF
>TRBV5-1
CASSARGQSSYNEQFF
>TRBV5-6
CASSGRQGFDEQYF
>TRBV30
CAWSAGQNQPQHF
>TRBV5-1
CASSLARLAGNEQFF
>TRBV9
CASSPRLAGHNEQFF
>TRBV28
CASRTGPYEQYF
>TRBV11-3
CASSLAGASETQYF
>TRBV19
CASGLAVAKDTQYF
>TRBV5-1
CASSPGENNQPQHF